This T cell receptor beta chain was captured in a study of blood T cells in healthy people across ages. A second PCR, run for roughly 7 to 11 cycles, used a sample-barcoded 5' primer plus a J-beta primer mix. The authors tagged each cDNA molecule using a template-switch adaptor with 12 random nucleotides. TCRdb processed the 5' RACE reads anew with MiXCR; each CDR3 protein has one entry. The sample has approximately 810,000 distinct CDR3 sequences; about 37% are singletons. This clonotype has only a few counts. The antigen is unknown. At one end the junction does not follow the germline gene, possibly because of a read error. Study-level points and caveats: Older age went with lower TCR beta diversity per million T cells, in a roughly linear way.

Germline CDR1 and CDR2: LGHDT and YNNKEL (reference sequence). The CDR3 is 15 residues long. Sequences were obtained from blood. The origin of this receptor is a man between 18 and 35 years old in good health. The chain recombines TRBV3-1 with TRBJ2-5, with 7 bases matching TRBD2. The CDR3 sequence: CASSQGRGWYNEQYF. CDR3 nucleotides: TGTGCCAGTAGCCAAGGGCGGGGGTGGTACAATGAGCAGTACTTC.